These T cell receptor beta chains were read from a single sample in a study of blood T cell repertoires in COVID-19. Method: immunoSEQ multiplex PCR; TCRdb's copy keeps in-frame clones and lacks some. The data contain approximately 530,000 clones, 85% to 90% of them singletons. Input material: peripheral blood. All receptors derive from a woman in her forties or fifties with COVID-19, enrolled during active disease. The CDR3 runs from the conserved cysteine through the conserved F or W. A D gene is named only where the DNA matches it firmly. Expanded clones get a size class; other rows say once, few or many, or leave the size out.

v_call	j_call	d_call	clone_size	cdr3_nt	cdr3_aa
TRBV6-6	TRBJ2-7	NA	NA	TGTGCCACCACGACCCCTGGCGGGGGAGGTAGGGGGGAGCAGTACTTC	CATTTPGGGGRGEQYF
TRBV29-1	TRBJ1-2	NA	NA	TGCAGCGTTGAAGATCTAATTCGAGGTGATGGCTACACCTTC	CSVEDLIRGDGYTF
TRBV14	TRBJ2-2	NA	NA	TGTGCCAGCAGCCATTCCGCCCGGGGGGCCGACACCGGGGAGCTGTTTTTT	CASSHSARGADTGELFF
TRBV7-8	TRBJ2-6	NA	NA	TGTGCCAGCAGTCTACCGATGGGCAAACTCTCTGGGGCCAACGTCCTGACTTTC	CASSLPMGKLSGANVLTF
TRBV27	TRBJ1-1	TRBD1	NA	TGTGCCAGCAGGCGACAGGGGGCGACTGAAGCTTTCTTT	CASRRQGATEAFF
TRBV7-2	TRBJ2-2	TRBD2	NA	TGTGCCAGCAGCATCGGACTAGCGGTAGCCGGGGAGCTGTTTTTT	CASSIGLAVAGELFF
TRBV2	TRBJ2-7	NA	NA	TGTGCCAGCAGTGAGCAACTGGAGGATTACGAGCAGTACTTC	CASSEQLEDYEQYF
TRBV6-5	TRBJ1-5	NA	NA	TGTGCCAGCAGTTACCGGGAGCCGAATCAGCCCCAGCATTTT	CASSYREPNQPQHF
TRBV10-3	TRBJ1-2	NA	NA	TGTGCCATCTATGGACAGACCTATGGCTACACCTTC	CAIYGQTYGYTF
TRBV7-9	TRBJ1-1	NA	NA	TGTGCCAGCAGCCCGACAGCCCTAGTCGCTGAAGCTTTCTTT	CASSPTALVAEAFF
TRBV7-8	TRBJ1-2	TRBD1	few	TGTGCCAGCAGCGCCCTCCCGGGGACAGCGACTAACTATGGCTACACCTTC	CASSALPGTATNYGYTF
TRBV11-2	TRBJ2-2	NA	NA	TGTGCCAGCAGCTCCCTGGGCCCAGAGACCGGGGAGCTGTTTTTT	CASSSLGPETGELFF
TRBV5-6	TRBJ1-1	NA	few	TGTGCCAGCAGCCGCGGGTTCCCTGTTCGTTATACTGAAGCTTTCTTT	CASSRGFPVRYTEAFF
TRBV12-3/TRBV12-4	TRBJ2-4	NA	NA	TGTGCCAGCAGTTTAGCAAGCACAAACATTCAGTACTTC	CASSLASTNIQYF
TRBV30	TRBJ1-4	NA	NA	TGTGCCTGGAGTGTTTGGTCGGGGGGTGAAAAACTGTTTTTT	CAWSVWSGGEKLFF
TRBV27	TRBJ2-7	TRBD1	NA	TGTGCCAGCAGTTTGGGACAGGGCAGAGGCTACGAGCAGTACTTC	CASSLGQGRGYEQYF
TRBV6-5	TRBJ1-2	NA	few	TGTGCCAGCAGTTACTCGAGGACAGACTCCCTGGGAGGCTACACCTTC	CASSYSRTDSLGGYTF
TRBV6-5	TRBJ1-2	TRBD1	NA	TGTGCCAGCTGCCACAGTACAGGGGATTTCGGGGGCTACACCTTC	CASCHSTGDFGGYTF
TRBV6-5	TRBJ1-1	NA	NA	TGTGCCAGCAGTTCTTTGACAACCCCCGGCTGGACTGAAGCTTTCTTT	CASSSLTTPGWTEAFF
TRBV30	TRBJ1-2	NA	NA	TGTGCCTGGAGTGTAGGCGGACTTTATGGCTACACCTTC	CAWSVGGLYGYTF
TRBV10-2	TRBJ2-3	TRBD1	NA	TGCGCCAGCACTCGGACAGGGAGCACAGATACGCAGTATTTT	CASTRTGSTDTQYF
TRBV12-3/TRBV12-4	TRBJ1-6	NA	NA	TGTGCCAGCCGTCGGGAATATTCACCCCTCCACTTT	CASRREYSPLHF
TRBV21-1	TRBJ1-1	NA	NA	TGTGCCAGCACTCCCCGGCGAGGGATCTGGGGAGCTTTCTTT	CASTPRRGIWGAFF
TRBV27	TRBJ2-6	TRBD2	NA	TGTGCCAGCAGTTTATATGGGCGAGCGGGGCCCTCTGGGGCCAACGTCCTGACTTTC	CASSLYGRAGPSGANVLTF
TRBV9	TRBJ2-5	TRBD2	once	TGTGCCAGCAGCGTACTAGCGGGCTCCCAAGAGACCCAGTACTTC	CASSVLAGSQETQYF
TRBV7-9	TRBJ1-1	NA	NA	TGTGCCAGCAGCTCTATGAACACTGAAGCTTTCTTT	CASSSMNTEAFF